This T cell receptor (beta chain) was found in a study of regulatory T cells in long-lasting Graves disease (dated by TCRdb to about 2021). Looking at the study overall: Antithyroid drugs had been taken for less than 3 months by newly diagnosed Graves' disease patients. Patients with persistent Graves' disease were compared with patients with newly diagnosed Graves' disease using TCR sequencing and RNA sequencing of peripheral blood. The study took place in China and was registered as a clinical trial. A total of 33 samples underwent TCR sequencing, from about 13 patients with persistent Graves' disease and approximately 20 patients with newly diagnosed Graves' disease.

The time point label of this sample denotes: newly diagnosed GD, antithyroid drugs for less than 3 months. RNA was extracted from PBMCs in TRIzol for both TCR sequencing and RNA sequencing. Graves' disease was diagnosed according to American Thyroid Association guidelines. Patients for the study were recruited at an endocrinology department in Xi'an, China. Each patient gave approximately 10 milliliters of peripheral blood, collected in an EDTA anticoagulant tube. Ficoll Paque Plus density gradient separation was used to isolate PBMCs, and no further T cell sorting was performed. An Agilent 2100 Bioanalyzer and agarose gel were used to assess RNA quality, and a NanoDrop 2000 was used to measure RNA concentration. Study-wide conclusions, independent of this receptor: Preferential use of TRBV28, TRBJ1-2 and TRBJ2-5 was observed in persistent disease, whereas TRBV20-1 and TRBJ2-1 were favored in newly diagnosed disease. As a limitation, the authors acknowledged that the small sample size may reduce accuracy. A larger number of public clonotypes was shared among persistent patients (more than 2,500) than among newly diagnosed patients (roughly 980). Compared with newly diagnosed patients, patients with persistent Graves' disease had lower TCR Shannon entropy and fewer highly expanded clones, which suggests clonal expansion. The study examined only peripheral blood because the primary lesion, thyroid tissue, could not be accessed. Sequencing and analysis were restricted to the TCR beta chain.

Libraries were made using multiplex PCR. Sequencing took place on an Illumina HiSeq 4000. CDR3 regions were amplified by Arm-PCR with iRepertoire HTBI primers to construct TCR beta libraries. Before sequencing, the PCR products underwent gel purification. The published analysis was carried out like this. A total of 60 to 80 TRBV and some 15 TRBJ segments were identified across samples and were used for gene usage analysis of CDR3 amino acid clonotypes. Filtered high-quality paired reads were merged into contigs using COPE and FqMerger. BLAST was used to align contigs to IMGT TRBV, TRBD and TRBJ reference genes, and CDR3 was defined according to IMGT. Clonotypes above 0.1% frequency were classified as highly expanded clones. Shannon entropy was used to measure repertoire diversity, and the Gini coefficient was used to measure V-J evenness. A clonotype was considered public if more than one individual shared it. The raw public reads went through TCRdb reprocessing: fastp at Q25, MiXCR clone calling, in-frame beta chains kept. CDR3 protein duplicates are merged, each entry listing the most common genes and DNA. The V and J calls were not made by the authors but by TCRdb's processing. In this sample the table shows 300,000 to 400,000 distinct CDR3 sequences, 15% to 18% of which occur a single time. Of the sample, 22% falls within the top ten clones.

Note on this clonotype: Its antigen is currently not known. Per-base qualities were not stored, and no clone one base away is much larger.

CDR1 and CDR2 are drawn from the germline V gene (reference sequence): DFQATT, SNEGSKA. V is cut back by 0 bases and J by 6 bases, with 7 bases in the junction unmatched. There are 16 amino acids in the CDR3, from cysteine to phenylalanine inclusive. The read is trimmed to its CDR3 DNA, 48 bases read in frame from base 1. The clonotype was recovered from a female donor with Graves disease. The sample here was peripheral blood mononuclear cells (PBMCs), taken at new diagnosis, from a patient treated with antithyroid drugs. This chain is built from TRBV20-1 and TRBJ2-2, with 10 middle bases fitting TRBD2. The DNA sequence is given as TGCAGTGCTAGAGATCTAGCGGGAGTACTGGCCGGGGAGCTGTTTTTT. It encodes CSARDLAGVLAGELFF.